The rows below give T cell receptor beta chains drawn from one sample of a study of OX40 agonist ivuxolimab in advanced cancers. The assay was immunoSEQ multiplex PCR, and TCRdb's table has in-frame clones only and misses some. The sample has around 50,000 clones; 94% are singletons. Source: CD4+ or CD8+ T cells sorted from blood, taken in a trial of the OX40 agonist ivuxolimab. Receptors originate from an adult with an advanced solid tumor such as melanoma, head and neck, liver or kidney cancer. Both conserved end residues are part of each CDR3. The order of the fields is clone size, CDR3 length, D gene, J gene, V gene, CDR3 protein, CDR3 DNA. The D gene is left open where the match is weak. Rows give clone size only sometimes, using once, few, many, or a class for an expanded clone.

-,15,TRBD2,TRBJ2-7,TRBV7-6,CASSPGLAGVYEQYF,TGTGCCAGCAGCCCGGGACTAGCGGGAGTCTACGAGCAGTACTTC
once,15,-,TRBJ2-1,TRBV28,CASSFTTGGDSEQFF,TGTGCCAGCAGTTTCACGACGGGCGGGGACTCTGAGCAGTTCTTC
once,12,TRBD2,TRBJ2-7,TRBV9,CASSPSGYEQYF,TGTGCCAGCAGTCCTAGCGGGTACGAGCAGTACTTC
-,15,TRBD1,TRBJ2-7,TRBV7-9,CASSHTGAGENEQYF,TGTGCCAGCAGCCATACAGGGGCTGGGGAGAACGAGCAGTACTTC
-,12,-,TRBJ2-7,TRBV10-2,CASSERGFEQYF,TGCGCCAGCAGTGAGAGGGGGTTCGAGCAGTACTTC
-,12,-,TRBJ2-7,TRBV5-1,CASSLANSEQYF,TGCGCCAGCAGCCTTGCGAACAGCGAGCAGTACTTC
-,13,-,TRBJ1-2,TRBV29-1,CSVEAKANYGYTF,TGCAGCGTTGAAGCCAAAGCTAACTATGGCTACACCTTC
-,16,-,TRBJ2-2,TRBV25-1,CASSDLGETNTGELFF,TGTGCCAGCAGTGATCTTGGGGAGACGAACACCGGGGAGCTGTTTTTT
-,13,-,TRBJ2-3,TRBV27,CASSSHSTDTQYF,TGTGCCAGCAGTTCTCACAGCACAGATACGCAGTATTTT
-,11,-,TRBJ2-1,TRBV11-2,CASTQWGEQFF,TGTGCCAGCACCCAATGGGGTGAGCAGTTCTTC
-,16,TRBD1,TRBJ2-7,TRBV4-1,CASSRYGTGAIYEQYF,TGCGCCAGCAGCCGGTACGGGACAGGGGCGATCTACGAGCAGTACTTC
-,15,TRBD1,TRBJ2-1,TRBV4-3,CASSQGQGPYNEQFF,TGCGCCAGCAGCCAGGGACAGGGACCTTACAATGAGCAGTTCTTC
-,18,-,TRBJ1-5,TRBV19,CASSIPYRGSYSNQPQHF,TGTGCCAGTAGTATCCCTTATCGGGGCTCTTATAGCAATCAGCCCCAGCATTTT
-,14,TRBD1,TRBJ2-7,TRBV2,CASSELGQTSEQYF,TGTGCCAGCAGTGAGCTGGGACAGACGAGCGAGCAGTACTTC
-,16,-,TRBJ1-6,TRBV28,CASEQGRVSYNSPLHF,TGTGCCAGTGAACAGGGAAGGGTCTCCTATAATTCACCCCTCCACTTT
few,11,-,TRBJ1-1,TRBV28,CASSQGAEAFF,TGTGCCAGCAGTCAGGGTGCTGAAGCTTTCTTT
-,16,TRBD2,TRBJ2-7,TRBV27,CASSSLLAGGVYEQYF,TGTGCCAGCAGTTCCCTGCTAGCGGGAGGTGTCTACGAGCAGTACTTC
once,15,-,TRBJ2-5,TRBV7-9,CASSLPQGGQETQYF,TGTGCCAGCAGCTTACCACAGGGTGGCCAAGAGACCCAGTACTTC
-,15,TRBD2,TRBJ2-5,TRBV6-5,CASSYEGARGETQYF,TGTGCCAGCAGTTACGAAGGGGCGCGGGGGGAGACCCAGTACTTC